This record looks at one TCR beta chain sequence and its context. Its antigen is still unknown. The data originate from a study of high-grade serous ovarian cancer treatment subgroups. Points from the study as a whole: Same-patient tumor repertoires overlapped at roughly 0.1 to 0.85; different patients barely overlapped. Bulk tumor TCR sequencing gave no spatial information. Repertoire analysis covered CDR3 alone, not CDR1 or CDR2.

Method: immunoSEQ multiplex PCR; TCRdb's copy keeps in-frame clones and lacks some. There are 10,000 to 13,000 clones in the sample; roughly 80% occur only once, and under 8% lies in the top ten. CDR1 is SGHAT and CDR2 is FQDESV in the germline V gene (reference sequence). The CDR3 totals 13 residues. V lost 9 bases to trimming and J lost 5 bases, with 14 bases between them. The tumor samples were collected prior to definitive surgery or chemotherapy. This clonotype was obtained from a human donor with high-grade serous ovarian cancer. Sample: tumor tissue. The chain joins TRBV11-1 to TRBJ1-5, with D hard to call. CDR3 sequence (DNA): TGTGCCAGGATAACCCCTAATCATCAGCCCCAGCATTTT. It yields the protein CARITPNHQPQHF.